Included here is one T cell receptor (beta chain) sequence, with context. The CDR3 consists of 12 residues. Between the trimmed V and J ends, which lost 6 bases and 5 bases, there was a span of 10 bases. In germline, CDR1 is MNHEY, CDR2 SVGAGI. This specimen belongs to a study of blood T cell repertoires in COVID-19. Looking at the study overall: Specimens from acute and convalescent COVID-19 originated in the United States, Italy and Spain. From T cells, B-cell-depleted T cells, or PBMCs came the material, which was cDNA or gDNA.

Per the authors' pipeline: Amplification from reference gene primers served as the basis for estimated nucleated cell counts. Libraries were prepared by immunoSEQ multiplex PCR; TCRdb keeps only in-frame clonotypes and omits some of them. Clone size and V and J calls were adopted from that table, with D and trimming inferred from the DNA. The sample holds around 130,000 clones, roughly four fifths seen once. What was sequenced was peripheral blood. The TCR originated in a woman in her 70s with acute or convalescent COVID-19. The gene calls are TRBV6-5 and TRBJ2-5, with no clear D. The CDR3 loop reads CASSPEWETQYF. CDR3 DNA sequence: TGTGCCAGCAGCCCGGAGTGGGAGACCCAGTACTTC.